This T cell receptor beta chain was sequenced during a study of identical twins. General observations from the study: It was possible that invariant MAIT and iNKT cells partly confounded the zero-insertion analyses. For out-of-frame beta sequences, excess twin sharing was weaker. Beta clonotypes that were abundant in cord blood contained fewer insertions, a pattern absent from memory repertoires.

Germline V gene data show CDR1 as LGHNA and CDR2 as YSLEER. The CDR3 has 16 residues. The V and J ends lost 0 bases and 4 bases, in that order; junction bases with no gene match: 3. TCRdb independently ran MiXCR on the 5' RACE reads; one entry per CDR3 protein. The table lists 690,000 or so distinct CDR3 sequences, over 8.5% of them singletons. Concerning this clonotype itself: Its antigen is as yet unknown.

This same sample was also part of a study on yellow fever vaccine responses in identical twins. That source reports: Twins' vaccine T cell response reportedly gave the appearance of partial convergence and partial personalization.

The rearrangement joins TRBV4-3 to TRBJ2-7; TRBD2 matches 13 bases. The TCR sequence derives from a woman under 30 in good health. Sequenced material: PBMCs. For the CDR3, the DNA is TGCGCCAGCAGCCAAGAATGGACTAGCGGGAGTTACGAGCAGTACTTC. This encodes CASSQEWTSGSYEQYF.